The rows below give T cell receptor beta chains drawn from one sample of a study of molecular identifiers for immune sequencing clone quantification. TCRdb used MiXCR to reprocess the PCR reads, holding one entry per CDR3 protein. This table has nearly 650,000 distinct CDR3 sequences, about 25% appearing once. The sequenced sample consisted of naive CD8+ T cells from blood, with Jurkat cell RNA spiked in. The receptor set was obtained from a human donor in good health. Some libraries in this study had Jurkat cell RNA spiked in. Both conserved end residues are part of each CDR3. Each record gives: V gene, J gene, CDR3 protein.

TRBV14	TRBJ2-3	CASSRYKEGGGTDTQYF
TRBV5-1	TRBJ2-3	CASSLVTSRFKPSSTDTQYF
TRBV20-1	TRBJ2-2	CSASVAPPNTGELFF
TRBV19	TRBJ2-1	CASSKTGLAGNEQFF
TRBV13	TRBJ1-2	CASSCQNLNYGYTF
TRBV28	TRBJ2-1	CASSLDLAGGGSYNEQFF
TRBV4-3	TRBJ2-1	CASSQDGWVGTSNEQFF
TRBV4-1	TRBJ2-3	CASSQDKLAEDTDTQYF
TRBV7-8	TRBJ2-3	CASSPGRARTDTQYF
TRBV30	TRBJ1-5	CAWSHGQPQHF
TRBV7-9	TRBJ2-1	CASSKGLQSYNEQFF
TRBV5-4	TRBJ2-7	CASSFFAGSSYEQYF
TRBV5-1	TRBJ2-5	CASRWSGGALQETQYF
TRBV4-1	TRBJ2-3	CASSQRVPTGGVTDTQYF
TRBV29-1	TRBJ2-1	CSVTGNNEQFF
TRBV27	TRBJ1-1	CASSFRGASEAFF
TRBV13	TRBJ2-2	CASSLDGSSSGELFF
TRBV7-9	TRBJ2-7	CASSGTGLYYEQYF
TRBV6-6	TRBJ2-1	CASSYGPAGYTYNEQFF
TRBV29-1	TRBJ2-3	CSVEGVAGITDTQYF
TRBV4-1	TRBJ1-1	CASSHRHLNTEAFF
TRBV5-4	TRBJ2-7	CASSSGTSPYEQYF
TRBV6-2/TRBV6-3	TRBJ2-5	CASSYSGAREPRETQYF
TRBV6-5	TRBJ2-3	CASSYSASGASTDTQYF
TRBV7-6	TRBJ2-5	CASSEGVLRGRARETQYF
TRBV5-6	TRBJ1-5	CASSLASSNQPQHF
TRBV29-1	TRBJ2-1	CSVEEGGEQFF
TRBV5-1	TRBJ1-2	CASSGTDYGYTF
TRBV28	TRBJ1-1	CASGDLDRASEALF
TRBV5-1	TRBJ2-7	CASSLDSRIHEQYF
TRBV11-2	TRBJ2-7	CASSLTDFEQYF
TRBV19	TRBJ2-3	CASRGTVLWDTQYF
TRBV4-3	TRBJ2-3	CASSQYSAGVVDTQYF
TRBV20-1	TRBJ2-7	CSASALGHSYEQYF
TRBV7-9	TRBJ2-7	CASSPPWDRDYEQYF
TRBV9	TRBJ2-3	CASSVVLGSDADTQYF
TRBV11-3	TRBJ2-2	CASSPHRGTVPGNTGELFF
TRBV4-3	TRBJ2-7	CASSQDWAYEQYF
TRBV7-6	TRBJ2-2	CASSGPGLYTGELFF
TRBV19	TRBJ1-2	CASSIEGPVNYGYTF